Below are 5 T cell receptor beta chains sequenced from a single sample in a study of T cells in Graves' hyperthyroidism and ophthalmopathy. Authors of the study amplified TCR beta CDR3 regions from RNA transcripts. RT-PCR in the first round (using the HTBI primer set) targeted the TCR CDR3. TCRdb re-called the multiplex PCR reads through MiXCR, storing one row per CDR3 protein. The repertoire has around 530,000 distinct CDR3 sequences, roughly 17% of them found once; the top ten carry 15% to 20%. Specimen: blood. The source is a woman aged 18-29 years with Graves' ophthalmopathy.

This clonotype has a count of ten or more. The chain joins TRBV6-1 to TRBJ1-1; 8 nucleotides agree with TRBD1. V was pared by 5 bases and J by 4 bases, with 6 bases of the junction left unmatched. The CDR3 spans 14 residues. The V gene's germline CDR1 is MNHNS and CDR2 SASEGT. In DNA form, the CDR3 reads TGTGCCAGCAGTTTCGGGACAGGCAGCACTGAAGCTTTCTTT. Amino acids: CASSFGTGSTEAFF.

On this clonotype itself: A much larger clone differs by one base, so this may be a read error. The CDR3 loop is CASSLSEGTPIEQFF. CDR3 nucleotides: TGTGCCAGCAGCCTCTCTGAGGGGACCCCTATTGAGCAGTTCTTC. This chain links TRBV13 with TRBJ2-1; D tentatively reads TRBD1 or TRBD2 (5 bases each). V dropped 5 bases and J dropped 9 bases, with 20 bases sitting between them. There are 15 residues in the CDR3. Looked up from germline, CDR1 is PRHDT and CDR2 is FYEKMQ (reference sequence). The variable domain in full, completed from reference TRBV13 and TRBJ2-1, reads AAGVIQSPRHLIKEKRETATLKCYPIPRHDTVYWYQQGPGQDPQFLISFYEKMQSDKGSIPDRFSAQQFSDYHSELNMSSLELGDSALYFCASSLSEGTPIEQFFGPGTRLTVL.

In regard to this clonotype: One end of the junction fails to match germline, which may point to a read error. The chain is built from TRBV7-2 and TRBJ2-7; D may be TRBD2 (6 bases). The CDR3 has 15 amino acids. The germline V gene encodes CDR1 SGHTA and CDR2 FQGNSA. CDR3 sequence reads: CASSRGLMSSCEQYF. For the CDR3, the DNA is TGTGCCAGCAGCCGGGGACTGATGAGCTCCTGCGAGCAGTACTTC. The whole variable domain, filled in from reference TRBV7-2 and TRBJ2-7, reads GAGVSQSPSNKVTEKGKDVELRCDPISGHTALYWYRQSLGQGLEFLIYFQGNSAPDKSGLPSDRFSAERTGGSVSTLTIQRTQQEDSAVYLCASSRGLMSSCEQYFGPGTRLTVT.

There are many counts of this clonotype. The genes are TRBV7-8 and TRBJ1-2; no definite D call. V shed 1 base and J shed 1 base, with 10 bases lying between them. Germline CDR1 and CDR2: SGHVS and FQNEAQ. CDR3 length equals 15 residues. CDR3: CASSLGAGGNYGYTF. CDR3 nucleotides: TGTGCCAGCAGCTTAGGCGCCGGAGGTAACTATGGCTACACCTTC.

The CDR3 reads CASSFQAGGSNEQFF. As DNA, the CDR3 is TGTGCCAGCAGCTTCCAGGCGGGAGGGTCGAATGAGCAGTTCTTC. This rearrangement joins TRBV11-2 to TRBJ2-1; 9 nucleotides match TRBD2. Trimming at V came to 3 bases and at J to 7 bases, leaving 7 bases not matched to a gene. The CDR3 loop spans 15 amino acids. Germline loops: CDR1 SGHAT, CDR2 FQNNGV. The full variable domain, rest sourced from reference TRBV11-2 and TRBJ2-1, is EAGVAQSPRYKIIEKRQSVAFWCNPISGHATLYWYQQILGQGPKLLIQFQNNGVVDDSQLPKDRFSAERLKGVDSTLKIQPAKLEDSAVYLCASSFQAGGSNEQFFGPGTRLTVL.